The entry that follows covers one TCR beta chain sequence. The authors' processing: Reference gene primer amplification gave nucleated cell count estimates. The table came from immunoSEQ multiplex PCR; TCRdb's copy has only in-frame clones and leaves some out. V, J and clone size were drawn from that table, and D and trimming were deduced from the DNA. The sample holds some 220,000 clones, roughly 85% seen once. CDR3 length: 13 amino acids. The V and J ends lost 6 bases and 3 bases respectively, with 12 bases between them. Followed longitudinally, the Seattle patients had been enrolled during active infection. The record originates from a study of blood T cell repertoires in COVID-19. Study-level background: Acute and convalescent COVID-19 specimens originated in the United States, Italy and Spain. T cells, B-cell-depleted T cells, or PBMCs provided the cDNA or gDNA that served as material.

This TCR was recovered from a woman between 65 and 79 years old with COVID-19, enrolled during active disease. The chain combines TRBV12-3 or TRBV12-4 with TRBJ2-7; possibly TRBD2 for D (6 bases). Sequencing input: peripheral blood. Here the CDR3 reads CASSSRENYEQYF. CDR3 DNA: TGTGCCAGCAGCTCCCGGGAGAACTACGAGCAGTACTTC.